A selection of T cell receptor beta chains follows, all from one sample in a study of T-cell memory formation after mild COVID-19. One entry per CDR3 protein, called by TCRdb with MiXCR from the 5' RACE reads. The sample has about 200,000 distinct CDR3 sequences; 16% are singletons. Sequencing was done on a sample of PBMCs or a T cell subset sorted from them (not recorded which). The receptors originated from an adult woman who had mild COVID-19 (a few samples of this study predate the infection). Cell type and time point are not known. The CDR3 runs from the conserved cysteine through the conserved F or W. Each record gives: D gene, J gene, clone size, V gene, CDR3 protein, CDR3 DNA. A D gene is named only where the DNA matches it firmly. Only part of the rows carry a size: once, few, many, or a class if the clone is expanded.

>NA|TRBJ1-5|once|TRBV15
CATRGGSNQPQHF
TGTGCCACCAGGGGGGGAAGCAATCAGCCCCAGCATTTT
>NA|TRBJ2-1|NA|TRBV24-1
CATSEPPGGPNEQFF
TGTGCCACCAGTGAGCCTCCCGGAGGCCCCAATGAGCAGTTCTTC
>TRBD2|TRBJ2-4|few|TRBV11-2
CASSWTSGVAKNIQYF
TGTGCCAGCAGCTGGACTAGCGGAGTAGCCAAAAACATTCAGTACTTC
>NA|TRBJ2-7|NA|TRBV28
CATSASRISYEQYF
TGTGCCACCAGTGCTAGCCGGATTTCCTACGAGCAGTACTTC
>TRBD1|TRBJ2-1|few|TRBV20-1
CSARVTARGTYNEQFF
TGCAGTGCTAGAGTAACGGCCAGGGGGACCTACAATGAGCAGTTCTTC
>TRBD1|TRBJ1-5|few|TRBV5-1
CASSAGTGSQPQHF
TGCGCCAGCAGCGCGGGGACAGGGAGTCAGCCCCAGCATTTT
>NA|TRBJ2-3|few|TRBV12-3/TRBV12-4
CASRATHTQYF
TGTGCCAGCAGGGCGACCCATACGCAGTATTTT
>NA|TRBJ1-1|many|TRBV7-9
CASSSQGYTEAFF
TGTGCCAGCAGCTCTCAGGGATACACTGAAGCTTTCTTT
>NA|TRBJ2-3|NA|TRBV7-3
CASSLRPGLEGDTQYF
TGTGCCAGCAGCTTACGGCCCGGGCTCGAGGGAGATACGCAGTATTTT
>TRBD2|TRBJ2-3|few|TRBV12-3/TRBV12-4
CASRNSGATDTQYF
TGTGCCAGCAGAAATAGCGGGGCCACAGATACGCAGTATTTT
>NA|TRBJ1-1|NA|TRBV4-3
CASSQDRGPGEAFF
TGCGCCAGCAGCCAAGACCGGGGACCTGGTGAAGCTTTCTTT
>TRBD2|TRBJ2-3|many|TRBV2
CASQGTSTDTQYF
TGTGCCAGCCAGGGGACTAGTACAGATACGCAGTATTTT
>TRBD1|TRBJ2-7|NA|TRBV7-2
CASSPTGALTYEQYF
TGTGCCAGCAGCCCAACAGGGGCCCTAACCTACGAGCAGTACTTC
>TRBD1|TRBJ1-2|few|TRBV6-5
CASSYSTGLSVDGYTF
TGTGCCAGCAGTTACTCGACAGGGCTTTCGGTAGATGGCTACACCTTC
>TRBD1|TRBJ2-7|NA|TRBV5-1
CASSTDRAYEQYF
TGCGCCAGCAGCACCGACAGGGCCTACGAGCAGTACTTC
>TRBD1|TRBJ2-5|NA|TRBV12-3/TRBV12-4
CASSVGAGGGQETQYF
TGTGCCAGCAGCGTTGGGGCAGGGGGCGGGCAAGAGACCCAGTACTTC
>NA|TRBJ1-3|NA|TRBV6-6
CASSYSAGSGNTIYF
TGTGCCAGCAGTTACTCTGCAGGGAGTGGAAACACCATATATTTT
>NA|TRBJ1-1|few|TRBV7-2
CASSLSGVARGGWNTEAFF
TGTGCCAGCAGCTTATCGGGGGTAGCCAGAGGCGGTTGGAACACTGAAGCTTTCTTT
>NA|TRBJ1-6|few|TRBV12-3/TRBV12-4
CASSFSRGHNSPLHF
TGTGCCAGCAGTTTCAGTAGGGGACATAATTCACCCCTCCACTTT
>NA|TRBJ1-5|few|TRBV4-1
CASSHIQGNGPQHF
TGCGCCAGCAGCCACATACAGGGTAATGGGCCCCAGCATTTT
>TRBD2|TRBJ2-3|few|TRBV11-2
CASSFTGLAGGTDTQYF
TGTGCCAGCAGCTTCACCGGACTAGCGGGAGGCACAGATACGCAGTATTTT
>NA|TRBJ2-2|NA|TRBV5-1
CASRQDMANTGELFF
TGCGCCAGCAGACAAGACATGGCGAACACCGGGGAGCTGTTTTTT
>TRBD2|TRBJ2-7|few|TRBV6-2/TRBV6-3
CASSSLGLAGVSYEQYF
TGTGCCAGCAGTTCTCTAGGACTAGCGGGGGTATCCTACGAGCAGTACTTC
>NA|TRBJ1-2|few|TRBV12-3/TRBV12-4
CASSLVGTDYGYTF
TGTGCCAGCAGCCTGGTAGGCACGGACTATGGCTACACCTTC
>TRBD2|TRBJ2-1|few|TRBV18
CASSRTWGGENEQFF
TGTGCCAGCTCACGGACTTGGGGGGGTGAGAATGAGCAGTTCTTC
>NA|TRBJ2-5|NA|TRBV5-1
CASSTGTTIQETQYF
TGCGCCAGCAGCACGGGAACCACAATCCAAGAGACCCAGTACTTC
>TRBD1|TRBJ2-1|NA|TRBV12-3/TRBV12-4
CASSLADRGHEQFF
TGTGCCAGCAGTTTGGCGGACAGGGGTCATGAGCAGTTCTTC
>NA|TRBJ2-7|many|TRBV5-1
CASSVTLGGDEQYF
TGCGCCAGCAGTGTCACCCTGGGGGGCGACGAGCAGTACTTC
>TRBD2|TRBJ2-1|few|TRBV14
CASSKYVMTSGGNEQFF
TGTGCCAGCAGCAAATACGTTATGACTAGCGGGGGTAATGAGCAGTTCTTC